The 8 T cell receptor beta chains given below trace back to one sample, sequenced in a study of OX40 agonist ivuxolimab in advanced cancers. TCRdb's table, derived via immunoSEQ multiplex PCR, lists solely in-frame clones and lacks some. The data contain 65,000 to 80,000 clones, around 84% of them seen just once; the ten biggest clones take up approximately 8%. The material was CD4+ or CD8+ T cells sorted from blood, obtained in a trial of the OX40 agonist ivuxolimab. Receptors were obtained from an adult with an advanced solid tumor such as melanoma, head and neck, liver or kidney cancer.

The chain has TRBV5-3 and TRBJ2-1; 15 bases are shared with TRBD2. TRBV5-3 is an ORF, with its function uncertain. V lost 0 bases and J lost 3; bases outside the gene matches: 10. The CDR3 consists of 20 residues. The CDR3 here is CARSLGTSGREGGNYNEQFF. The CDR3 nucleotides are TGTGCCAGAAGCTTGGGGACTAGCGGGAGGGAAGGAGGGAACTACAATGAGCAGTTCTTC.

Written as DNA, the CDR3 is TGTGCCAGCAGCCAAGATGTGGGGCAGGGGGCGCCCAGAGAGACCCAGTACTTC. This codes for CASSQDVGQGAPRETQYF. The rearrangement links TRBV14 to TRBJ2-5; 8 positions match TRBD1. The V gene end was trimmed by 0 bases and the J gene end by 4 bases; junction bases not matched to a gene: 13. The germline V gene has CDR1 SGHDN and CDR2 FVKESK. The CDR3 is 18 residues long.

The rearrangement uses TRBV28 and TRBJ1-4, with D unclear. Trimming removed 2 bases from V and 8 bases from J, with 15 bases in between. The CDR3 is 15 amino acids. The germline gives CDR1 MDHEN, CDR2 SYDVKM. The CDR3 DNA sequence: TGTGCCAGCAGTTTACCGGGTCCCGCAAAAGAAAAACTGTTTTTT. As protein: CASSLPGPAKEKLFF.

This chain uses TRBV7-3 with TRBJ2-5, with TRBD1 identical over 8 bases. From germline, CDR1 is SGHTA and CDR2 FQGTGA. This CDR3 is built from 16 residues. Trimming took 2 bases from V and 2 from J; bases not matched to a gene: 7. The CDR3 is CASSLGQGPSQETQYF. The CDR3 coding sequence is TGTGCCAGCAGCTTAGGACAGGGTCCCTCTCAAGAGACCCAGTACTTC.

This clone was seen a handful of times. This chain links TRBV10-3 with TRBJ1-4, with D unresolved. The germline gives CDR1 ENHRY, CDR2 SYGVKD. The germline V and J ends were trimmed by 0 bases and 5 bases, with 10 bases remaining between them. This CDR3 spans 15 amino acids. CDR3 loop: CAISESRGWNEKLFF. Here the CDR3 DNA reads TGTGCCATCAGTGAGTCACGCGGGTGGAATGAAAAACTGTTTTTT.

This clone was detected only once. The chain employs TRBV2 and TRBJ2-2, with D unresolved. Trimming cost V 2 bases and J 7 bases, with 8 bases left between them. CDR1 and CDR2 (germline): SNHLY, FYNNEI. The CDR3 loop spans 13 amino acids. CDR3 in amino acids: CASSETRIGELFF. CDR3 in DNA: TGTGCCAGCAGTGAAACCCGTATCGGGGAGCTGTTTTTT.

This clone occurred a few times. The chain couples TRBV18 to TRBJ1-2; 9 positions match TRBD1. This CDR3 comprises 14 residues. Germline V lookup: CDR1 KGHSH, CDR2 LQKENI. Trimming removed 3 bases from V and 8 bases from J; junction bases left unmatched: 7. As DNA, the CDR3 is TGTGCCAGCTCACCGGGACAGGGTTGGGTCGGCTACACCTTC. This codes for CASSPGQGWVGYTF.

The chain uses TRBV9 and TRBJ1-1; the D gene is possibly TRBD1 (6 bases). The CDR3 is made up of 16 amino acids. Looked up from germline, CDR1 is SGDLS and CDR2 is YYNGEE. V gave up 4 bases and J gave up 4 bases, with 20 bases separating them. In nucleotides, the CDR3 is TGTGCCAGCAGCACAGCTGGGGGGGGCCCAGCCACTGAAGCTTTCTTT. Its translation is CASSTAGGGPATEAFF. Full variable domain (rest looked up from reference TRBV9 and TRBJ1-1): DSGVTQTPKHLITATGQRVTLRCSPRSGDLSVYWYQQSLDQGLQFLIQYYNGEERAKGNILERFSAQQFPDLHSELNLSSLELGDSALYFCASSTAGGGPATEAFFGQGTRLTVV.